Below, one T cell receptor beta chain is given with its context. The antigen is unknown. It was cDNA, reverse transcribed from extracted RNA, that served as the sequencing template. Method: immunoSEQ multiplex PCR; TCRdb's copy keeps in-frame clones and lacks some. This sample has under 65,000 clones, with roughly two fifths found just once. The sample is drawn from a study of CD8+ T cells in alopecia areata. Regarding the study as a whole: Relative to mice, TCR sharing across patients was less clear, a difference possibly HLA-related.

With 3 bases removed from V and 7 bases from J, the gap between germline ends came to 7 bases. The CDR3 covers 12 residues. Germline CDR1 reads SGHDN; CDR2 reads FVKESK. The rearrangement joins TRBV14 to TRBJ1-5; D unresolved. The sequence came from a human donor with alopecia areata. Sequenced material: NKG2D-low CD8+ T cells sorted from blood. The CDR3 DNA sequence: TGTGCCAGCAGCCATTTAGGACAGCCCCAGCATTTT. Amino acids: CASSHLGQPQHF.